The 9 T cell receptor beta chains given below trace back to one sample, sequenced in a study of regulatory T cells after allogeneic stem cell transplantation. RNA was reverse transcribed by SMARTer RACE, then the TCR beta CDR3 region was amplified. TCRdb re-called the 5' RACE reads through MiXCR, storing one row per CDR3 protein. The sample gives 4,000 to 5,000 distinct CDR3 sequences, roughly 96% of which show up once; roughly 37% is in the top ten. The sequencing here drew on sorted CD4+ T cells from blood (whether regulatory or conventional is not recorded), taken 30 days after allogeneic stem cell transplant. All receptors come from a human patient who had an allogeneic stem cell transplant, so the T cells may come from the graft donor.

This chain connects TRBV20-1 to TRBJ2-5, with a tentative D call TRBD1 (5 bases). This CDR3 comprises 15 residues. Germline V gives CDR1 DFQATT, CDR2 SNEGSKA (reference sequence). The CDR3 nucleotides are TGCAGCGCCACACCGAGAAGGGGCGACAAAGAGGACCAGTACTTC. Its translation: CSATPRRGDKEDQYF.

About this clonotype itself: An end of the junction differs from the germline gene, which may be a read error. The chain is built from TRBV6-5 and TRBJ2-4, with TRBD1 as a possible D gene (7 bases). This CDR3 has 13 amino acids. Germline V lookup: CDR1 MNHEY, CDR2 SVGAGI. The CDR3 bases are TGTGCCGGCAGTCAGGGGGGCGAAGACATGCAGTACTTC. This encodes CAGSQGGEDMQYF.

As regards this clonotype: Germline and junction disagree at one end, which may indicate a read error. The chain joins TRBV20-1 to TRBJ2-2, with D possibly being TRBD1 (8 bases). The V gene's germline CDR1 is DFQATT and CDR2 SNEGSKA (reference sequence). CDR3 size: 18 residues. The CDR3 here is CSSSGGRDRTGGNEELFF. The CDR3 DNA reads TGCAGTTCTAGCGGCGGCCGGGACAGGACAGGCGGCAACGAGGAGCTGTTTTTT.

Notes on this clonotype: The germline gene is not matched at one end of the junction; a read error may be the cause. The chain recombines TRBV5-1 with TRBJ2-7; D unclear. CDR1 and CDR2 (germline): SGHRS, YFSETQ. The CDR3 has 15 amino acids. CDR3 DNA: TGCGCCAGCAGCTTGCTGGCGGCATCCATGTCTGAGCAGAACTTC. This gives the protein CASSLLAASMSEQNF. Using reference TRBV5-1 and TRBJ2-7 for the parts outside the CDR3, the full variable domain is KAGVTQTPRYLIKTRGQQVTLSCSPISGHRSVSWYQQTPGQGLQFLFEYFSETQRNKGNFPGRFSGRQFSNSRSEMNVSTLELGDSALYLCASSLLAASMSEQNFGPGTRLTVT.

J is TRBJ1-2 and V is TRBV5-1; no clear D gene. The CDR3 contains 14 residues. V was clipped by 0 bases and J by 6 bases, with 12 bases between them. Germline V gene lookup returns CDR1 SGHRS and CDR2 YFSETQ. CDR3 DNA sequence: TGCGCCAGCAGCTTGGAGGGAGAGAACGATGGCTACACCTTC. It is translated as CASSLEGENDGYTF.

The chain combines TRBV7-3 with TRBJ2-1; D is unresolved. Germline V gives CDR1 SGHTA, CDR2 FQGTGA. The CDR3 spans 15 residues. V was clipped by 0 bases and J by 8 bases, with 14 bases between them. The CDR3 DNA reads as TGTGCCAGCAGCTTAACAGGCCCATTTTACGATGAGCAGTTCTTC. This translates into CASSLTGPFYDEQFF.

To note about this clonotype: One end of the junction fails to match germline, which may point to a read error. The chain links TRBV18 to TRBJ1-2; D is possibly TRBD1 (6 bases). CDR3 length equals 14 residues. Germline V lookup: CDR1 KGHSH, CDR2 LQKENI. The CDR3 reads CASSSSERGTGYYF. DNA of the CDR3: TGTGCCAGCTCCTCCTCGGAGAGGGGGACTGGCTACTACTTC.

CDR3 region: CSNCQGPREPQHF. The CDR3 nucleotides are TGCAGTAATTGCCAGGGGCCCCGGGAGCCCCAGCATTTT. This chain connects TRBV20-1 to TRBJ1-5, with D possibly matching TRBD1 (6 bases). V shed 8 bases and J shed 8 bases, with 19 bases lying between them. In germline, CDR1 is DFQATT, CDR2 SNEGSKA (reference sequence). This CDR3 comprises 13 residues.

The CDR3 sequence is CASSLKGQGKEKQYF. Written as DNA, the CDR3 is TGTGCCAGCAGCCTAAAGGGACAGGGGAAAGAGAAGCAGTACTTC. The chain is built from TRBV5-4 and TRBJ2-5, with TRBD1 matching over 10 bases. The junction had 14 bases not matched to a gene; V was cut back by 4 bases and J by 11 bases. Germline values: CDR1 SGHNT, CDR2 YYREEE (reference sequence). The CDR3 consists of 15 residues.